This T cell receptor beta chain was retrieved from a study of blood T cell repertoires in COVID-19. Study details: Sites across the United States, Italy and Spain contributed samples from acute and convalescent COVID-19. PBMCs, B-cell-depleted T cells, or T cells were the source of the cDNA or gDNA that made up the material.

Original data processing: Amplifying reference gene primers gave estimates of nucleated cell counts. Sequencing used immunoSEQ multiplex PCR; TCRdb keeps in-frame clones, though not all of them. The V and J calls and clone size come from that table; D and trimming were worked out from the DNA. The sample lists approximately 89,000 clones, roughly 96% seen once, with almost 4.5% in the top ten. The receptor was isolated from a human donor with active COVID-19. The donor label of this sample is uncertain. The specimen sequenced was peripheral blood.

The CDR3 reads CASSDAQGFVEKLFF. The CDR3 nucleotides read TGTGCCAGCAGTGACGCACAGGGCTTTGTTGAAAAACTGTTTTTT. The J gene is TRBJ1-4, the V gene TRBV6-1, with D perhaps TRBD1 (6 bases). Trimming shortened V by 3 bases and J by 7 bases, and 15 bases separated the two germline ends. CDR3 length: 15 amino acids. In germline, CDR1 is MNHNS, CDR2 SASEGT.